Presented here are 2 T cell receptor beta chains from one specimen sequenced in a study of blood T cell repertoires in COVID-19. Assay: immunoSEQ multiplex PCR; the TCRdb copy retains only in-frame clones and omits some. The data show about 220,000 clones, with approximately 90% seen just once and under 4% held by the top ten. Sequenced input: PBMCs or T cells enriched from blood (not recorded which). The receptors here all came from a woman aged 40 to 50 with acute COVID-19.

The chain links TRBV10-1 to TRBJ2-1; TRBD2 aligns across 8 bases. CDR1 is WNHNN, CDR2 SYGVQD, per germline (reference sequence). The length of the CDR3 is 14 residues. V was clipped by 4 bases and J by 7 bases; unmatched bases: 6. The CDR3 protein is CASSAGGPQNEQFF. DNA for the CDR3: TGCGCCAGCAGTGCGGGGGGGCCGCAGAATGAGCAGTTCTTC.

This sequence joins TRBV7-3 and TRBJ1-1, with TRBD1 identical over 8 bases. Germline V gene data show CDR1 as SGHTA and CDR2 as FQGTGA. The CDR3 covers 14 residues. V was clipped by 2 bases and J by 5 bases; unmatched bases: 4. Here the CDR3 DNA reads TGTGCCAGCAGCTTACAGGGGGCGCGGACTGAAGCTTTCTTT. It is translated as CASSLQGARTEAFF.